Listed below are T cell receptor beta chains from one sample, sequenced in a study of cytotoxic CD8 clonotypes in ibrutinib-treated CLL. The assay was immunoSEQ multiplex PCR, and TCRdb's table has in-frame clones only and misses some. The table records around 140,000 clones, 70% to 90% of them present only once. The material was PBMCs, obtained after 24 months of ibrutinib treatment. The receptors here all came from a human donor with chronic lymphocytic leukemia. CDR3s include the opening cysteine and the closing phenylalanine or tryptophan. Each record gives: CDR3 protein, CDR3 DNA, V gene, J gene, clone size, D gene. D genes are given only for firm matches. Size tells how often a clone was seen (once, few, many) or the class of an expanded clone, and some rows leave it out.

cdr3_aa: CASSLAGFGYTF; cdr3_nt: TGTGCCAGCAGTTTGGCGGGGTTTGGCTACACCTTC; v_call: TRBV28; j_call: TRBJ1-2; clone_size: once; d_call: NA
cdr3_aa: CASSFTLAGPQETQYF; cdr3_nt: TGTGCCAGCAGCTTCACACTAGCGGGGCCTCAAGAGACCCAGTACTTC; v_call: TRBV11-1; j_call: TRBJ2-5; clone_size: NA; d_call: TRBD2
cdr3_aa: CASSIDGRQGYEQYF; cdr3_nt: TGTGCCAGTAGTATAGACGGGAGACAGGGCTACGAGCAGTACTTC; v_call: TRBV19; j_call: TRBJ2-7; clone_size: NA; d_call: NA
cdr3_aa: CASSLSGTDNYGYTF; cdr3_nt: TGTGCCAGCAGCCTATCAGGGACAGATAACTATGGCTACACCTTC; v_call: TRBV7-3; j_call: TRBJ1-2; clone_size: once; d_call: TRBD1
cdr3_aa: CASSTGTGADEQFF; cdr3_nt: TGCGCCAGCAGTACCGGGACAGGGGCCGATGAACAGTTCTTC; v_call: TRBV4-1; j_call: TRBJ2-1; clone_size: NA; d_call: TRBD1
cdr3_aa: CASSSPSKSTDTQYF; cdr3_nt: TGTGCCAGCAGCTCACCATCAAAAAGCACAGATACGCAGTATTTT; v_call: TRBV5-4; j_call: TRBJ2-3; clone_size: NA; d_call: NA
cdr3_aa: CASSPNPRQVYGYTF; cdr3_nt: TGTGCCAGCAGTCCTAACCCCCGACAGGTCTATGGCTACACCTTC; v_call: TRBV28; j_call: TRBJ1-2; clone_size: NA; d_call: NA
cdr3_aa: CASSTSRMDEQYF; cdr3_nt: TGTGCCAGCTCAACTAGTCGCATGGACGAGCAGTACTTC; v_call: TRBV18; j_call: TRBJ2-7; clone_size: NA; d_call: NA
cdr3_aa: CASSPQQGRNQPQHF; cdr3_nt: TGTGCCAGCTCACCACAGCAGGGACGCAATCAGCCCCAGCATTTT; v_call: TRBV18; j_call: TRBJ1-5; clone_size: NA; d_call: NA
cdr3_aa: CASSGGGPGDEKLFF; cdr3_nt: TGCGCCAGCAGCGGAGGGGGTCCCGGGGATGAAAAACTGTTTTTT; v_call: TRBV5-1; j_call: TRBJ1-4; clone_size: few; d_call: NA
cdr3_aa: CASSISHGQGAKEQYF; cdr3_nt: TGTGCCAGTAGTATCAGCCACGGACAGGGGGCTAAAGAGCAGTACTTC; v_call: TRBV19; j_call: TRBJ2-7; clone_size: NA; d_call: TRBD1
cdr3_aa: CASSPTGLSSYNEQFF; cdr3_nt: TGTGCCAGCAGCCCGACAGGGCTAAGCTCCTACAATGAGCAGTTCTTC; v_call: TRBV28; j_call: TRBJ2-1; clone_size: few; d_call: TRBD1
cdr3_aa: CASRYPHPGLTTGELFF; cdr3_nt: TGTGCCAGCCGCTATCCCCATCCGGGTCTAACCACCGGGGAGCTGTTTTTT; v_call: TRBV5-6; j_call: TRBJ2-2; clone_size: NA; d_call: NA
cdr3_aa: CASSNLQGPGNTIYF; cdr3_nt: TGTGCCAGCAGCAACTTACAGGGTCCTGGAAACACCATATATTTT; v_call: TRBV7-6; j_call: TRBJ1-3; clone_size: NA; d_call: NA
cdr3_aa: CASSFSGGPRNTEAFF; cdr3_nt: TGTGCCAGCAGCTTCTCGGGAGGGCCGCGGAACACTGAAGCTTTCTTT; v_call: TRBV7-9; j_call: TRBJ1-1; clone_size: NA; d_call: NA
cdr3_aa: CASSLSGSFSYNEQFF; cdr3_nt: TGTGCCAGCAGTTTAAGTGGATCATTCTCCTACAATGAGCAGTTCTTC; v_call: TRBV28; j_call: TRBJ2-1; clone_size: NA; d_call: NA
cdr3_aa: CASSYKTNRPFTEAFF; cdr3_nt: TGCGCCAGCAGCTACAAGACGAACAGGCCTTTCACTGAAGCTTTCTTT; v_call: TRBV5-1; j_call: TRBJ1-1; clone_size: NA; d_call: NA
cdr3_aa: CASSMTGELFF; cdr3_nt: TGTGCCAGTAGTATGACCGGGGAGCTGTTTTTT; v_call: TRBV19; j_call: TRBJ2-2; clone_size: NA; d_call: NA
cdr3_aa: CASSPDGAPDQPQHF; cdr3_nt: TGTGCCAGCAGTCCCGACGGTGCCCCAGATCAGCCCCAGCATTTT; v_call: TRBV5-4; j_call: TRBJ1-5; clone_size: NA; d_call: NA
cdr3_aa: CASSVFELQETQYF; cdr3_nt: TGTGCCAGCAGCGTATTCGAGCTTCAAGAGACCCAGTACTTC; v_call: TRBV9; j_call: TRBJ2-5; clone_size: NA; d_call: NA
cdr3_aa: CASSWDAGEQYF; cdr3_nt: TGTGCCAGCAGTTGGGACGCCGGCGAGCAGTACTTC; v_call: TRBV7-2; j_call: TRBJ2-7; clone_size: NA; d_call: NA
cdr3_aa: CASSLTLNTGELFF; cdr3_nt: TGTGCCAGCAGCTTGACCCTGAACACCGGGGAGCTGTTTTTT; v_call: TRBV7-3; j_call: TRBJ2-2; clone_size: NA; d_call: NA
cdr3_aa: CASSYSSSGTKGEQYF; cdr3_nt: TGTGCCAGCAGTTACTCGTCTAGCGGGACCAAAGGGGAGCAGTACTTC; v_call: TRBV6-6; j_call: TRBJ2-7; clone_size: NA; d_call: TRBD2
cdr3_aa: CASSVVGGWGEKDTQYF; cdr3_nt: TGTGCCAGCAGCGTAGTAGGCGGGTGGGGGGAAAAAGATACGCAGTATTTT; v_call: TRBV9; j_call: TRBJ2-3; clone_size: NA; d_call: NA
cdr3_aa: CASSIPGGELFF; cdr3_nt: TGTGCCAGTAGTATTCCGGGGGGGGAGCTGTTTTTT; v_call: TRBV19; j_call: TRBJ2-2; clone_size: NA; d_call: NA
cdr3_aa: CASSLGADYNEQFF; cdr3_nt: TGTGCCAGCAGCTTAGGAGCTGACTACAATGAGCAGTTCTTC; v_call: TRBV11-2; j_call: TRBJ2-1; clone_size: NA; d_call: NA
cdr3_aa: CASSTTSGMEFF; cdr3_nt: TGTGCCAGCAGCACGACTAGCGGGATGGAGTTCTTC; v_call: TRBV7-2; j_call: TRBJ2-1; clone_size: NA; d_call: TRBD2
cdr3_aa: CASSQESAGGHNEQFF; cdr3_nt: TGCGCCAGCAGCCAAGAATCCGCGGGGGGGCACAATGAGCAGTTCTTC; v_call: TRBV4-3; j_call: TRBJ2-1; clone_size: once; d_call: TRBD2
cdr3_aa: CASSLGDNKQPQHF; cdr3_nt: TGTGCCAGCAGCTTGGGGGACAACAAGCAGCCCCAGCATTTT; v_call: TRBV5-4; j_call: TRBJ1-5; clone_size: NA; d_call: NA
cdr3_aa: CATMDRPPNSPLHF; cdr3_nt: TGTGCCACAATGGACAGGCCTCCTAATTCACCCCTCCACTTT; v_call: TRBV19; j_call: TRBJ1-6; clone_size: NA; d_call: TRBD1
cdr3_aa: CASTSQGNEAFF; cdr3_nt: TGTGCCAGCACGAGCCAAGGAAATGAAGCTTTCTTT; v_call: TRBV2; j_call: TRBJ1-1; clone_size: few; d_call: NA
cdr3_aa: CASSVGGRAPYEQYF; cdr3_nt: TGTGCCAGCAGCGTCGGGGGGCGGGCCCCCTACGAGCAGTACTTC; v_call: TRBV9; j_call: TRBJ2-7; clone_size: once; d_call: NA
cdr3_aa: CASSLGGSGSGYNEQFF; cdr3_nt: TGTGCCAGCAGCTTAGGCGGTAGCGGGAGCGGATACAATGAGCAGTTCTTC; v_call: TRBV11-3; j_call: TRBJ2-1; clone_size: NA; d_call: TRBD2
cdr3_aa: CATSFRRGVDEKLFF; cdr3_nt: TGTGCCACCTCCTTCAGGAGGGGAGTAGATGAAAAACTGTTTTTT; v_call: TRBV10-3; j_call: TRBJ1-4; clone_size: NA; d_call: NA
cdr3_aa: CASSPRTNQPQHF; cdr3_nt: TGTGCCAGCAGCCCCCGGACCAATCAGCCCCAGCATTTT; v_call: TRBV7-2; j_call: TRBJ1-5; clone_size: NA; d_call: NA
cdr3_aa: CASSPQAGPNTEAFF; cdr3_nt: TGTGCCAGCAGCCCACAAGCGGGGCCGAACACTGAAGCTTTCTTT; v_call: TRBV7-2; j_call: TRBJ1-1; clone_size: NA; d_call: NA
cdr3_aa: CAISEAGQFNEKLFF; cdr3_nt: TGTGCCATCAGTGAGGCGGGACAGTTTAATGAAAAACTGTTTTTT; v_call: TRBV10-3; j_call: TRBJ1-4; clone_size: NA; d_call: TRBD1
cdr3_aa: CATSSLRVPEAFF; cdr3_nt: TGTGCCACCAGCAGTCTTCGGGTACCTGAAGCTTTCTTT; v_call: TRBV15; j_call: TRBJ1-1; clone_size: few; d_call: NA
cdr3_aa: CASSLHRGRSNTGELFF; cdr3_nt: TGTGCCAGCAGCTTGCACAGGGGACGTTCGAACACCGGGGAGCTGTTTTTT; v_call: TRBV7-7; j_call: TRBJ2-2; clone_size: NA; d_call: TRBD1
cdr3_aa: CASSPPAGANVLTF; cdr3_nt: TGTGCCAGCTCACCACCGGCGGGGGCCAACGTCCTGACTTTC; v_call: TRBV18; j_call: TRBJ2-6; clone_size: NA; d_call: NA
cdr3_aa: CASSQVAFAHTQYF; cdr3_nt: TGTGCCAGCAGCCAAGTGGCGTTCGCTCATACGCAGTATTTT; v_call: TRBV14; j_call: TRBJ2-3; clone_size: NA; d_call: NA
cdr3_aa: CASSQDRPPGGDEQYF; cdr3_nt: TGTGCCAGCAGCCAAGATCGACCGCCAGGCGGAGACGAGCAGTACTTC; v_call: TRBV4-2; j_call: TRBJ2-7; clone_size: once; d_call: NA